These T cell receptor beta chains were read from a single sample in a study of shared clonotypes between healthy human individuals. Sequenced by immunoSEQ multiplex PCR; TCRdb stores in-frame clones only, minus some. This sample has under 1,100,000 clones, with around four fifths found just once. The source material was memory CD4+ T cells sorted from blood. All receptors come from a man between 18 and 29 years old in good health. The CDR3 runs from the conserved cysteine through the conserved F or W. D genes are given only for firm matches. Size values are once, few and many counts, or a class for expanded clones, and some rows have none.

CDR3 DNA	CDR3 protein	clone size	V gene	D gene	J gene
TGTGCCAGCAGTGGTTGGGGATATTCTGCCGCCGACGAGCAGTACTTC	CASSGWGYSAADEQYF	-	TRBV6-1	-	TRBJ2-7
TGTGCCAGCAGTGATTCCAGGCCCAATCAGCCCCAGCATTTT	CASSDSRPNQPQHF	-	TRBV25-1	-	TRBJ1-5
TGCGCCAGCAGCGACCGGGACAGTTATAATTCACCCCTCCACTTT	CASSDRDSYNSPLHF	-	TRBV5-1	TRBD1	TRBJ1-6
TGTGCCAGCAGCTTCATAATGACAGGGAGGGCTGGAAACACCATATATTTT	CASSFIMTGRAGNTIYF	-	TRBV5-8	TRBD1	TRBJ1-3
TGTGCCAGCAGTGAGGCGGCAGAAGAGACCCAGTACTTC	CASSEAAEETQYF	-	TRBV2	-	TRBJ2-5
TGTGCCAGCAGCTCCCGGGGGGGGCTTGACAATGAGCAGTTCTTC	CASSSRGGLDNEQFF	few	TRBV7-8	TRBD2	TRBJ2-1
TGTGCCAGCAGCCCGATGAGCATTCAGTACTTC	CASSPMSIQYF	once	TRBV7-2	-	TRBJ2-4
TGTGCCAGCTCACCCGGGCCCTACGAGCAGTACTTC	CASSPGPYEQYF	-	TRBV18	-	TRBJ2-7
TGTGCCAGCAGTTTGAACACCGGGGAGCTGTTTTTT	CASSLNTGELFF	-	TRBV27	-	TRBJ2-2
TGTGCCAGCAGCACCGGACAGGGGGCCGGCGGGGAGCTGTTTTTT	CASSTGQGAGGELFF	-	TRBV7-9	TRBD1	TRBJ2-2
TGTGCCAGCAGCTATGGACAGACCACTGAAGCTTTCTTT	CASSYGQTTEAFF	few	TRBV6-1	-	TRBJ1-1
TGCGCCAGCAGTGACCGGGACAGGGCCGCCTACGAGCAGTACTTC	CASSDRDRAAYEQYF	few	TRBV10-2	TRBD1	TRBJ2-7
TGTGCCAGCAGTGAAGTGAGGATCACCGGGGAGCTGTTTTTT	CASSEVRITGELFF	-	TRBV6-1	-	TRBJ2-2
TGTGCCAGCAGCTTGGAGTCAGGAGGCACTGAAGCTTTCTTT	CASSLESGGTEAFF	-	TRBV5-4	-	TRBJ1-1